The T cell receptor (beta chain) described here comes from a study of breast tumors, draining lymph nodes, adjacent tissues. Samples came from axillary lymph nodes draining the breast cancer. One entry per CDR3 protein, called by TCRdb with MiXCR from the multiplex PCR reads. The profile shows some 83,000 distinct CDR3 sequences, 15% to 20% of them singletons. V was pared by 5 bases and J by 4 bases, with 4 bases of the junction left unmatched. CDR3 length: 15 residues. Germline V lookup: CDR1 SGHVS, CDR2 FQNEAQ. This clonotype was counted ten times or more. The receptor was isolated from a female donor with breast cancer. Some clones in this sample may be carry-over from other donors' samples. Sequenced input: axillary lymph node tissue. The chain links TRBV7-8 to TRBJ2-2, with 10 bases fitting TRBD2. The CDR3 here is CASSPGTSVTGELFF. DNA of the CDR3: TGTGCCAGCAGCCCAGGGACTAGCGTCACCGGGGAGCTGTTTTTT.